The 9 T cell receptor beta chains below come from one sample, sequenced in a study of control samples from healthy donors and cancer patients. The data were produced by immunoSEQ multiplex PCR, yet TCRdb's version contains in-frame clones alone and is incomplete. Of around 140,000 clones in the sample, around nine tenths were seen once. The sequenced material came from PBMCs. These receptors all come from a man in his fifties or sixties with head and neck cancer.

The chain uses TRBV4-1 and TRBJ1-4; TRBD1 agrees at 7 bases. With 4 bases clipped from V and 6 bases from J, the junction kept 5 bases outside the gene matches. Germline V gives CDR1 MGHRA, CDR2 YSYEKL. This CDR3 spans 14 amino acids. The CDR3 sequence is CASSPQGNDEKLFF. CDR3 bases: TGCGCCAGCAGCCCACAGGGGAATGATGAAAAACTGTTTTTT.

The J gene is TRBJ1-5, the V gene TRBV28; D gene uncertain. There are 15 residues in the CDR3. Germline values: CDR1 MDHEN, CDR2 SYDVKM. Trimming stripped 4 bases from V and 2 bases from J, with 12 bases between. The CDR3 region is CASSWTAVGNQPQHF. DNA of the CDR3: TGTGCCAGCAGTTGGACGGCCGTGGGCAATCAGCCCCAGCATTTT.

V usage is TRBV5-6 and J usage is TRBJ2-7, with 11 positions matching TRBD2. The CDR3 is 14 amino acids. The germline V gene encodes CDR1 SGHDT and CDR2 YYEEEE. The V gene end was trimmed by 4 bases and the J gene end by 6 bases; junction bases not matched to a gene: 6. The DNA for the CDR3 is TGTGCCAGCAGCCCGGGACTAGCGGACTTCGAGCAGTACTTC. This sequence encodes CASSPGLADFEQYF.

The chain carries TRBV11-3 and TRBJ1-5; no firm D call. Trimming took off 3 bases at V and 2 bases at J, with 5 bases between the two ends. Germline V gene lookup returns CDR1 SGHNT and CDR2 YENEEA. The CDR3 is 13 residues long. CDR3 sequence: CASSFPGNQPQHF. DNA of the CDR3: TGTGCCAGCAGCTTCCCGGGCAATCAGCCCCAGCATTTT. The variable domain in full, completed from reference TRBV11-3 and TRBJ1-5, reads EAGVVQSPRYKIIEKKQPVAFWCNPISGHNTLYWYLQNLGQGPELLIRYENEEAVDDSQLPKDRFSAERLKGVDSTLKIQPAELGDSAVYLCASSFPGNQPQHFGDGTRLSIL.

This clone was seen a single time. The chain couples TRBV18 to TRBJ2-5, with 10 bases aligning to TRBD2. The germline V gene has CDR1 KGHSH and CDR2 LQKENI. V was clipped by 3 bases and J by 4 bases; unmatched bases: 2. The CDR3 spans 14 residues. CDR3: CASSPSGRRETQYF. CDR3 sequence (DNA): TGTGCCAGCTCACCTAGCGGGAGGAGAGAGACCCAGTACTTC.

V usage is TRBV7-9 and J usage is TRBJ2-7; D may be TRBD2 (6 bases). CDR3 length: 14 amino acids. The germline V and J ends were trimmed by 3 bases and 3 bases, with 12 bases remaining between them. The V gene's germline CDR1 is SEHNR and CDR2 FQNEAQ (reference sequence). As DNA, the CDR3 is TGTGCCAGCAGCTTTGGGGAGGAGTTCTACGAGCAGTACTTC. Amino acid sequence: CASSFGEEFYEQYF.

V gene TRBV2 combines with J gene TRBJ2-5; 16 bases line up with TRBD2. The CDR3 has 15 residues. With 3 bases clipped from V and 5 bases from J, the junction kept 0 bases outside the gene matches. Germline V lookup: CDR1 SNHLY, CDR2 FYNNEI. The CDR3 DNA follows: TGTGCCAGCAGTGAGGGACTAGCGGGGGGGGAGACCCAGTACTTC. Translation: CASSEGLAGGETQYF.

The gene calls are TRBV28 and TRBJ2-5; 8 bases fit TRBD1. The CDR3 has 16 residues. V lost 5 bases and J lost 4; bases outside the gene matches: 12. The germline V gene encodes CDR1 MDHEN and CDR2 SYDVKM. The CDR3 DNA is TGTGCCAGCAGTCCAGGGACAGGCCCGAATCGAGAGACCCAGTACTTC. It codes for CASSPGTGPNRETQYF.

The J gene is TRBJ2-1, the V gene TRBV6-1, with D perhaps matching TRBD1 or TRBD2 (5 bases each). Germline CDR1 reads MNHNS; CDR2 reads SASEGT. Trimming pared 2 bases from V and 10 bases from J, leaving 9 bases between. This CDR3 has 12 residues. The CDR3 nucleotides read TGTGCCAGCAGTGAATTTGGGGACGAGCAGTTCTTC. Protein product: CASSEFGDEQFF.